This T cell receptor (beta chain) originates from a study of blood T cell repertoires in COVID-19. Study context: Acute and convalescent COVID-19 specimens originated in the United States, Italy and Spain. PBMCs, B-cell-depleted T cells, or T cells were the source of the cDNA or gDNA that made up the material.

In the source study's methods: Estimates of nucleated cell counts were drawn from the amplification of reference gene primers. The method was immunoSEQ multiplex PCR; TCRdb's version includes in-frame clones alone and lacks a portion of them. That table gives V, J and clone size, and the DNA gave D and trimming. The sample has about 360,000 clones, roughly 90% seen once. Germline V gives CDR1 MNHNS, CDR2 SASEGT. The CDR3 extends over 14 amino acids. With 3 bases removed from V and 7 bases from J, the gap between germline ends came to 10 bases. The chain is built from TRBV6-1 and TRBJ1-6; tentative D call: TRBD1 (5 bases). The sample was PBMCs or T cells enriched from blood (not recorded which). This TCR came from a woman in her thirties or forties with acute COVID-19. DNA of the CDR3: TGTGCCAGCAGTGATGCGGGGGTGAATTCACCCCTCCACTTT. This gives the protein CASSDAGVNSPLHF.